Following are 11 T cell receptor beta chains from one sample sequenced in a study of monozygotic twins with inflammatory bowel disease. TCRdb reprocessed the 5' RACE reads and keeps a single row for each CDR3 protein, giving no DNA. The specimen's table records 420,000 or so distinct CDR3 sequences. The sequenced sample was blood. The receptors derive from a human donor with ulcerative colitis or Crohn's disease, or a healthy co-twin of an affected twin (not recorded which).

CDR3 sequence: CSASATGELFF. The chain couples TRBV20-1 to TRBJ2-2. The CDR3 loop spans 11 amino acids. CDR1 is DFQATT and CDR2 is SNEGSKA in the germline V gene (reference sequence).

The chain couples TRBV20-1 to TRBJ1-2. The CDR3 runs to 12 residues. CDR1 is DFQATT, CDR2 SNEGSKA, per germline (reference sequence). The CDR3 sequence is CSARVGNYGYTF.

The chain links TRBV11-2 to TRBJ1-1; TCRdb lists TRBD1, though no DNA is available to test this call. Germline CDR1 SGHAT, CDR2 FQNNGV. CDR3 length: 18 residues. The CDR3 here is CASSLRGPGQDMNTEAFF.

J is TRBJ1-3 and V is TRBV10-3; TCRdb's D call, TRBD1, is unchecked because there is no DNA. The germline CDR1 and CDR2 sequences are ENHRY and SYGVKD. The length of the CDR3 is 15 residues. The CDR3: CAITPTETSGNTIYF.

This chain's CDR3 is CSANTGGAAGSNYGYTF. The chain recombines TRBV20-1 with TRBJ1-2; TCRdb proposes TRBD1, but this gene call is untestable without DNA. Germline assignment: CDR1 DFQATT and CDR2 SNEGSKA (reference sequence). The CDR3 spans 17 residues.

The chain has TRBV27 and TRBJ2-2; the TCRdb call, TRBD1, lacks DNA for checking. The CDR3 length is 15 residues. Germline V gives CDR1 MNHEY, CDR2 SMNVEV (reference sequence). The CDR3 spells CASSPQGGGPGELFF.

The J gene is TRBJ1-2, the V gene TRBV5-5; no DNA is available, so the TRBD1 call from TCRdb remains unchecked. This CDR3 is built from 14 residues. Looked up from germline, CDR1 is SGHKS and CDR2 is YYEKEE (reference sequence). CDR3 sequence: CASSWTQGYYGYTF. The whole variable domain, filled in from reference TRBV5-5 and TRBJ1-2, reads DAGVTQSPTHLIKTRGQQVTLRCSPISGHKSVSWYQQVLGQGPQFIFQYYEKEERGRGNFPDRFSARQFPNYSSELNVNALLLGDSALYLCASSWTQGYYGYTFGSGTRLTVV.

The chain is built from TRBV30 and TRBJ2-4; with no DNA, the TCRdb D assignment of TRBD1 cannot be verified. The CDR3 contains 17 residues. In germline, CDR1 is GTSNPN, CDR2 SVGIG (reference sequence). CDR3 in amino acids: CAWSVYTGVPAKNIQYF.

The chain couples TRBV5-1 to TRBJ2-3; TCRdb indicates TRBD2, and absent DNA this call remains unverified. Germline values: CDR1 SGHRS, CDR2 YFSETQ. CDR3 length: 16 amino acids. This CDR3 is CASSLATSGVTDTQYF.

The gene calls are TRBV12-3 or TRBV12-4 and TRBJ1-1; with no DNA, the TCRdb D assignment of TRBD1 cannot be verified. This CDR3 comprises 14 residues. This CDR3 reads CASSFRRGNTEAFF.

V usage is TRBV19 and J usage is TRBJ2-1; absent DNA, TCRdb's TRBD2 call cannot be checked. The CDR3 is 18 amino acids. Germline loops: CDR1 LNHDA, CDR2 SQIVND (reference sequence). This chain's CDR3 is CASSMRGLAGGRGYEQFF.